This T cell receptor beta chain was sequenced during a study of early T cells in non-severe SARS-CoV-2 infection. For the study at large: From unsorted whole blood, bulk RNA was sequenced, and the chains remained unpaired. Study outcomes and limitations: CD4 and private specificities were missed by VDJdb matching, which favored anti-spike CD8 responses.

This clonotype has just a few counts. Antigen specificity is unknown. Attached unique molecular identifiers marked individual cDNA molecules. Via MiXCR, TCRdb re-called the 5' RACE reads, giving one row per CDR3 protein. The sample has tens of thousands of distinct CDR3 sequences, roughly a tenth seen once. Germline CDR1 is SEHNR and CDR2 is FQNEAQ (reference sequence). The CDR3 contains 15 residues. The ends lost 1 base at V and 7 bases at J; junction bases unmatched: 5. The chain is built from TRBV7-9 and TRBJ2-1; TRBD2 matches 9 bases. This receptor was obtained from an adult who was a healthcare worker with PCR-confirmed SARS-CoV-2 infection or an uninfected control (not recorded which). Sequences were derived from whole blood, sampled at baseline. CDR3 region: CASSLGLAGPNEQFF. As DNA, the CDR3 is TGTGCCAGCAGCTTAGGGCTAGCGGGACCTAATGAGCAGTTCTTC.